Below, 10 T cell receptor beta chains from the same sample are listed, as sequenced in a study of control samples from healthy donors and cancer patients. Measured with immunoSEQ multiplex PCR; TCRdb has only the in-frame clones, and not every one. The table shows 140,000 to 150,000 clones, with 80% to 95% occurring only once. The sequenced material came from blood. These receptors came from a man between 18 and 35 years old in good health.

The chain combines TRBV27 with TRBJ2-1; D tentatively reads TRBD1 or TRBD2 (5 bases each). CDR3 size: 15 residues. The V and J ends lost 3 bases and 0 bases respectively, with 9 bases between them. Germline V CDR1 and CDR2: MNHEY, SMNVEV (reference sequence). The chain's CDR3 is CASSLAGSSYNEQFF. The CDR3 nucleotides read TGTGCCAGCAGTTTGGCAGGGAGCTCCTACAATGAGCAGTTCTTC.

This sequence joins TRBV15 and TRBJ2-5, with unresolved D. CDR1 and CDR2 from the germline V gene are LNHNV and YYDKDF (reference sequence). Deletions cut 0 bases from V and 2 bases from J, with 13 bases between. The CDR3 consists of 16 residues. Here the CDR3 reads CATSRDFQLIQETQYF. The CDR3 nucleotides are TGTGCCACCAGCAGAGATTTCCAGCTGATACAAGAGACCCAGTACTTC. The variable domain in full, with the rest retrieved from reference TRBV15 and TRBJ2-5, is DAMVIQNPRYQVTQFGKPVTLSCSQTLNHNVMYWYQQKSSQAPKLLFHYYDKDFNNEADTPDNFQSRRPNTSFCFLDIRSPGLGDTAMYLCATSRDFQLIQETQYFGPGTRLLVL.

The V and J genes are TRBV5-4 and TRBJ1-1, with 9 nucleotides matching TRBD1. CDR3 length equals 14 residues. V lost 4 bases and J lost 4; bases outside the gene matches: 5. Germline lookup yields CDR1 SGHNT and CDR2 YYREEE (reference sequence). The CDR3 nucleotides read TGTGCCAGCAGCCTACAGACAGGGGGCACTGAAGCTTTCTTT. Its protein product is CASSLQTGGTEAFF.

The genes are TRBV28 and TRBJ1-1; D gene uncertain. Between the trimmed V and J ends, which lost 5 bases and 5 bases, there was a span of 12 bases. This CDR3 spans 13 amino acids. Germline CDR1 MDHEN, CDR2 SYDVKM. The CDR3 DNA reads TGTGCCAGCAGTCTCTTCGACGGAACTGAAGCTTTCTTT. The encoded protein is CASSLFDGTEAFF.

The chain employs TRBV12-2 and TRBJ1-5. TRBV12-2 constitutes a pseudogene. There are 15 residues in the CDR3. The CDR3 nucleotides are TGTGCAAGTCGCTTAGTAGGGCATAGCAATCAGCCCCAGCATTTT. This encodes CASRLVGHSNQPQHF.

This clone has only one observation. J is TRBJ2-1 and V is TRBV4-3; D is unclear. The CDR3 runs to 13 residues. Trimming cost V 1 base and J 7 bases, with 8 bases left between them. The V gene's germline CDR1 is LGHNA and CDR2 YSLEER. The CDR3 reads CASSQGAWNEQFF. The CDR3 DNA reads as TGCGCCAGCAGCCAAGGCGCGTGGAATGAGCAGTTCTTC.

The genes are TRBV4-3 and TRBJ2-3; D tentatively reads TRBD1 or TRBD2 (5 bases each). The CDR3 loop spans 13 amino acids. Germline CDR1 is LGHNA and CDR2 is YSLEER. With 0 bases removed from V and 6 bases from J, the gap between germline ends came to 7 bases. The CDR3 is CASSQDWGDTQYF. In nucleotides, the CDR3 is TGCGCCAGCAGCCAAGACTGGGGGGATACGCAGTATTTT.

The J gene is TRBJ2-7, the V gene TRBV3-1 (or the pseudogene TRBV3-2); D is unclear. V lost 4 bases and J 5 bases, leaving 21 bases between the germline ends. Germline lookup yields CDR1 LGHDT and CDR2 YNNKEL (reference sequence). CDR3 size: 16 residues. In DNA form, the CDR3 reads TGTGCCAGCAGCCGCGTCATTGGGAAGGCGGTGCACGAGCAGTACTTC. Amino acid sequence: CASSRVIGKAVHEQYF.

The CDR3, as DNA: TGTGCCAGCATACGAGGGACAGGGGGTGCTGGTCAGCCCCAGCATTTT. Translating gives CASIRGTGGAGQPQHF. The gene calls are TRBV28 and TRBJ1-5; 11 bases align to TRBD1. The CDR3 extends over 16 amino acids. V was clipped by 7 bases and J by 6 bases; unmatched bases: 11. Germline V gene lookup returns CDR1 MDHEN and CDR2 SYDVKM. The entire variable domain, with the rest obtained from reference TRBV28 and TRBJ1-5, is as follows: DVKVTQSSRYLVKRTGEKVFLECVQDMDHENMFWYRQDPGLGLRLIYFSYDVKMKEKGDIPEGYSVSREKKERFSLILESASTNQTSMYLCASIRGTGGAGQPQHFGDGTRLSIL.

The CDR3 region is CASSLGEYNSPLHF. CDR3 nucleotides: TGTGCCAGCAGTTTAGGGGAGTATAATTCACCCCTCCACTTT. The chain has TRBV27 and TRBJ1-6; no clear D gene. The CDR3 loop spans 14 amino acids. Per the germline V gene, CDR1 is MNHEY and CDR2 is SMNVEV (reference sequence). V was pared by 2 bases and J by 4 bases, with 6 bases between.